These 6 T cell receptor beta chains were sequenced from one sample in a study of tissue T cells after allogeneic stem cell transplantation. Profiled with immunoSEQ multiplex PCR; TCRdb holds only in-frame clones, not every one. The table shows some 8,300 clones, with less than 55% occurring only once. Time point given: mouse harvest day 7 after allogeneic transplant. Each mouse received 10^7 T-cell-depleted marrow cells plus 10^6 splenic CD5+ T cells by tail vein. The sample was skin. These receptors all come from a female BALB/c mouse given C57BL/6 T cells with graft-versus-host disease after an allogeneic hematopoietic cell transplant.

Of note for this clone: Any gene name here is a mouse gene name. CDR3 protein: CASSRRGDTQYF. CDR3 DNA, as far as it was read: TGTGCCAGCAGTCGGAGGGGTGACACCCAGTAC. J is TRBJ2-5 and V is TRBV26, with D possibly being TRBD1 (5 bases). The observed sequence ends 1 residue before the CDR3 terminus, with the missing tail filled in from the germline J gene. Trimming pared 4 bases from V and 6 bases from J, leaving 8 bases between. Germline values: CDR1 KGHPV, CDR2 FQNQEV (reference sequence). CDR3 length: 12 residues.

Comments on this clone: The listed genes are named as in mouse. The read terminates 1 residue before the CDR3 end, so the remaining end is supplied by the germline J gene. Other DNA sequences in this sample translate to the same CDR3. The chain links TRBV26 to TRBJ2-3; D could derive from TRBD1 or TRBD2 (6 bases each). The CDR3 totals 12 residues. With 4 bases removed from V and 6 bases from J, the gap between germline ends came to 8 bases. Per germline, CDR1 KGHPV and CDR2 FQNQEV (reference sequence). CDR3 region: CASSPGAETLYF. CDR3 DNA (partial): TGTGCCAGCAGTCCGGGGGCCGAAACGCTGTAT. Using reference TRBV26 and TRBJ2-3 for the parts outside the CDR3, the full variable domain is NSKVIQTPRYLVKGQGQKAKMRCIPEKGHPVVFWYQQNKNNEFKFLINFQNQEVLQQIDMTEKRFSAECPSNSPCSLEIQSSEAGDSALYLCASSPGAETLYFGSGTRLTVL.

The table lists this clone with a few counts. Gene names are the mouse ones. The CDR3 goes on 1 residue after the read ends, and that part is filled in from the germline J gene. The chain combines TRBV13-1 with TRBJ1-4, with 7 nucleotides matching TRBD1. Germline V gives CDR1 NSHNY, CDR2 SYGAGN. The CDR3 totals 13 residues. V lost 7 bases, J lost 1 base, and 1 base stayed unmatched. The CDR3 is CASGDSSNERLFF. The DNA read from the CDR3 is TGTGCCAGCGGGGACAGTTCCAACGAAAGATTATTT. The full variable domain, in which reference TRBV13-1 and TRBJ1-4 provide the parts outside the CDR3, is EAAVTQSPRNKVTVTGGNVTLSCRQTNSHNYMYWYRQDTGHGLRLIHYSYGAGNLRIGDVPDGYKATRTTQEDFFLLLELASPSQTSLYFCASGDSSNERLFFGHGTKLSVL.

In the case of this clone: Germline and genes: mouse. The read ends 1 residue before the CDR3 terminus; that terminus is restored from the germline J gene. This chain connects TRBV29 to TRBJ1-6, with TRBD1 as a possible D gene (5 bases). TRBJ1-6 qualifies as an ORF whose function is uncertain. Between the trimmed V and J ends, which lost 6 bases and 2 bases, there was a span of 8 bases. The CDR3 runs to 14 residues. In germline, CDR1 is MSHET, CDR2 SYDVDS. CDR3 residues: CASSRDPYNSPLYF. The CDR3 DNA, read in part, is TGTGCTAGCAGCCGGGACCCCTATAATTCGCCCCTCTAC.

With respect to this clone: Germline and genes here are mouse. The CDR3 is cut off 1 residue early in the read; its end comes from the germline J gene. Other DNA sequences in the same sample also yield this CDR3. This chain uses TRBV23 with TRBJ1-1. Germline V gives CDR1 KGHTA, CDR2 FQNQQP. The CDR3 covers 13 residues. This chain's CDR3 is CSSSQGANTEVFF. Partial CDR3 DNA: TGCTCCAGCAGTCAGGGAGCAAACACAGAAGTCTTC.

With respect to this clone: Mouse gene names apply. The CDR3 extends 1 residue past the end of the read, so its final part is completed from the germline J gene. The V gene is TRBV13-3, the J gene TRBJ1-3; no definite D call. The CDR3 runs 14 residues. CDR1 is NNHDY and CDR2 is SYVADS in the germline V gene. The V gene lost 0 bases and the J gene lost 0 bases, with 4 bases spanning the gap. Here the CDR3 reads CASSDAFSGNTLYF. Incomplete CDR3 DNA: TGTGCCAGCAGTGATGCATTTTCTGGAAATACGCTCTAT.